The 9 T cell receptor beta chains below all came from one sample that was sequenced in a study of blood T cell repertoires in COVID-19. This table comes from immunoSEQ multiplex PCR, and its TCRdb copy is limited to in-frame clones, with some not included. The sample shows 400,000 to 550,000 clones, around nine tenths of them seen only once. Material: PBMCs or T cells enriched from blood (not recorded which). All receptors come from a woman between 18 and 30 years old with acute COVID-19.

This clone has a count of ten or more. CDR3 amino acids: CASSSQGSEKLFF. In DNA form, the CDR3 reads TGTGCCAGCAGCTCACAGGGGTCTGAAAAACTGTTTTTT. The chain employs TRBV5-4 and TRBJ1-4; 7 bases line up with TRBD1. Looked up from germline, CDR1 is SGHNT and CDR2 is YYREEE (reference sequence). With V trimmed by 3 bases and J by 7 bases, 3 bases remained unmatched. CDR3 length: 13 amino acids.

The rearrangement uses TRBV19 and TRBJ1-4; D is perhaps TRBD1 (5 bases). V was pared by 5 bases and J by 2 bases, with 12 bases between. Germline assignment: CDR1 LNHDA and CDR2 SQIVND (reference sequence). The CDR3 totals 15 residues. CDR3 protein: CASSAPGGTNEKLFF. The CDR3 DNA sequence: TGTGCCAGTAGTGCCCCCGGGGGGACTAATGAAAAACTGTTTTTT.

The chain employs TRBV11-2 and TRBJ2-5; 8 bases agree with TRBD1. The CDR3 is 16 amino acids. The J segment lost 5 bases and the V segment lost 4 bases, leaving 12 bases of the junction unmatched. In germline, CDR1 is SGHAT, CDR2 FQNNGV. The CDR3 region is CASSSEDRVRLETQYF. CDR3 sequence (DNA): TGTGCCAGCAGCTCAGAGGACAGGGTTCGATTGGAGACCCAGTACTTC.

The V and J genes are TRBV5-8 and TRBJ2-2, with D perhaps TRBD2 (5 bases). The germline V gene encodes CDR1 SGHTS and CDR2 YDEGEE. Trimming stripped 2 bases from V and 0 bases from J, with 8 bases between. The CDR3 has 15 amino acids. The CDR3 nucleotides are TGTGCCAGCAGCTTCGGGGAACCGAACACCGGGGAGCTGTTTTTT. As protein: CASSFGEPNTGELFF.

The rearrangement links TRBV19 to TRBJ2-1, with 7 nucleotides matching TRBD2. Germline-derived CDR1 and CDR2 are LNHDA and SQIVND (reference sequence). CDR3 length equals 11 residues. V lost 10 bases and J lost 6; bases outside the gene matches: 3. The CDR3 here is CAISGGNEQFF. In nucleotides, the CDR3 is TGTGCCATCTCGGGAGGCAATGAGCAGTTCTTC.

CDR3 region: CAWSQGVSAGELFF. CDR3 DNA sequence: TGTGCCTGGAGTCAGGGGGTGAGCGCCGGGGAGCTGTTTTTT. This chain uses TRBV30 with TRBJ2-2; TRBD1 matches 7 bases. CDR1 and CDR2 (germline): GTSNPN, SVGIG (reference sequence). The CDR3 loop spans 14 amino acids. J was trimmed by 6 bases and V by 2 bases; bases with no gene match: 6.

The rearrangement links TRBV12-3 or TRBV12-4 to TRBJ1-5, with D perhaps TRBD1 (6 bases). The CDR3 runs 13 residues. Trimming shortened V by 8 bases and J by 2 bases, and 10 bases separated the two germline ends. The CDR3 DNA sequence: TGTGCCAGCCGGGGGGCGGGCAATCAGCCCCAGCATTTT. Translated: CASRGAGNQPQHF.

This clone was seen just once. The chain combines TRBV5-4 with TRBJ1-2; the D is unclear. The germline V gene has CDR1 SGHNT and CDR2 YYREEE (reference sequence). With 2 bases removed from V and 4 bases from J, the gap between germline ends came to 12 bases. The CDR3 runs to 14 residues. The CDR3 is CASSFQLTPYGYTF. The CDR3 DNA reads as TGTGCCAGCAGCTTTCAACTGACACCCTATGGCTACACCTTC.

The CDR3, as DNA: TGTGCCAGCAGCTTAGGGGGGGGCGCCACCAAAAACATTCAGTACTTC. Residues: CASSLGGGATKNIQYF. The rearrangement joins TRBV7-2 to TRBJ2-4; TRBD2 is a possible D gene (7 bases). V dropped 1 base and J dropped 2 bases, with 12 bases sitting between them. The CDR3 length is 16 residues. Per the germline V gene, CDR1 is SGHTA and CDR2 is FQGNSA.